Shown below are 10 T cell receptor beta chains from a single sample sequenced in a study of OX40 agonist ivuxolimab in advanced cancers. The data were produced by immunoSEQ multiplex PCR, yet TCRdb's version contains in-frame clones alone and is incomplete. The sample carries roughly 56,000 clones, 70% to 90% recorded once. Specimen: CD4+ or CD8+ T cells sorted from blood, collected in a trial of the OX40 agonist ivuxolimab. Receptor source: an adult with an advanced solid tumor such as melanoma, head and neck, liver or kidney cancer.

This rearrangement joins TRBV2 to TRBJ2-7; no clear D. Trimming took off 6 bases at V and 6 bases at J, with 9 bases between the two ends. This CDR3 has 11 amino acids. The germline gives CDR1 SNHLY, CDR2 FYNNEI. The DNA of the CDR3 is TGTGCCAGCAGGCTAGTTTCCGAGCAGTACTTC. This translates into CASRLVSEQYF. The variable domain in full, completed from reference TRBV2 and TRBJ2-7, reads EPEVTQTPSHQVTQMGQEVILRCVPISNHLYFYWYRQILGQKVEFLVSFYNNEISEKSEIFDDQFSVERPDGSNFTLKIRSTKLEDSAMYFCASRLVSEQYFGPGTRLTVT.

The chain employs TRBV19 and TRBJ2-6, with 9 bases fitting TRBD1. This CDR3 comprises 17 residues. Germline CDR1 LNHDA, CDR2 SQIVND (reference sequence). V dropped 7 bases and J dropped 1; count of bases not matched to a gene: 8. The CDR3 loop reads CASNRDRVTSGANVLTF. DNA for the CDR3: TGTGCCAGTAACCGGGACAGGGTTACTTCTGGGGCCAACGTCCTGACTTTC. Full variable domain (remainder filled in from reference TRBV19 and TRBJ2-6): DGGITQSPKYLFRKEGQNVTLSCEQNLNHDAMYWYRQDPGQGLRLIYYSQIVNDFQKGDIAEGYSVSREKKESFPLTVTSAQKNPTAFYLCASNRDRVTSGANVLTFGAGSRLTVL.

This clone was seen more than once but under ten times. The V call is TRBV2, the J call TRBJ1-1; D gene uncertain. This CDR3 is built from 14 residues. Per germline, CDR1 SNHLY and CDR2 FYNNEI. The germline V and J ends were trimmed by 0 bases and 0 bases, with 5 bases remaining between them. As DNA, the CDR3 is TGTGCCAGCAGTGAAGCGGGGTTGAACACTGAAGCTTTCTTT. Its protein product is CASSEAGLNTEAFF.

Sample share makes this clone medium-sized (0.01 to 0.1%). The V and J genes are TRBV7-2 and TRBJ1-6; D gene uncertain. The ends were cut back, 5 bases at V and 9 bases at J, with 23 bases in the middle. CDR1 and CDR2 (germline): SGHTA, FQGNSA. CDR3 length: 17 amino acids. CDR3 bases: TGTGCCAGCAGCCCACCGGCCCCGGTCACGCCAGGTTCACCCCTCCACTTT. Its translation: CASSPPAPVTPGSPLHF. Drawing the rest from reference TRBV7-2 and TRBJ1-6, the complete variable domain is GAGVSQSPSNKVTEKGKDVELRCDPISGHTALYWYRQSLGQGLEFLIYFQGNSAPDKSGLPSDRFSAERTGGSVSTLTIQRTQQEDSAVYLCASSPPAPVTPGSPLHFGNGTRLTVT.

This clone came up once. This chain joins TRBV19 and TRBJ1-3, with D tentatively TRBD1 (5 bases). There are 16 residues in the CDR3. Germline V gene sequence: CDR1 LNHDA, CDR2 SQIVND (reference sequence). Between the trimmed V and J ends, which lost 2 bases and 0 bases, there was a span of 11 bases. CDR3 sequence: CASSISPGPSGNTIYF. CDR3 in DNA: TGTGCCAGTAGTATATCTCCGGGGCCCTCTGGAAACACCATATATTTT.

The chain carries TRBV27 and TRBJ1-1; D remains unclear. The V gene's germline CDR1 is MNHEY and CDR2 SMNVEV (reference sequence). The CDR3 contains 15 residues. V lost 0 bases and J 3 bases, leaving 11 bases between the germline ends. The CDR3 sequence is CASSLSWGIDTEAFF. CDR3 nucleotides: TGTGCCAGCAGTTTATCGTGGGGTATTGACACTGAAGCTTTCTTT.

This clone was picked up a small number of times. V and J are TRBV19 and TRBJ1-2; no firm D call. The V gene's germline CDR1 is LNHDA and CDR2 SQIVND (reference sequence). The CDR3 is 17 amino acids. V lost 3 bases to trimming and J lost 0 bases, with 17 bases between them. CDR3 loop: CASSILPGELANYGYTF. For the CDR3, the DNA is TGTGCCAGTAGTATCCTCCCCGGGGAGTTAGCTAACTATGGCTACACCTTC.

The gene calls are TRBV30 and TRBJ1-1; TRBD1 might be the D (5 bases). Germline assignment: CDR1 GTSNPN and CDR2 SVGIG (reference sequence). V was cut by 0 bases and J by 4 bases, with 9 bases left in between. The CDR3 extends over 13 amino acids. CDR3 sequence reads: CAWSVGAGTEAFF. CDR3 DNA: TGTGCCTGGAGTGTAGGGGCGGGCACTGAAGCTTTCTTT.

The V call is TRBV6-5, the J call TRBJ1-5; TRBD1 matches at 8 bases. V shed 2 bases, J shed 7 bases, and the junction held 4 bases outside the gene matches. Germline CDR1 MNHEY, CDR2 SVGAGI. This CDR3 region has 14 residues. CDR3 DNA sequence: TGTGCCAGCAGTTACAGACAGGGGCAGCAGCCCCAGCATTTT. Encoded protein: CASSYRQGQQPQHF.

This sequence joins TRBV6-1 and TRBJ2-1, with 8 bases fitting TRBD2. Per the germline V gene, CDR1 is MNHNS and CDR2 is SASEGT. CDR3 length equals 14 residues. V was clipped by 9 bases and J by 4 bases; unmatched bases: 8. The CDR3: CASIAGRGYNEQFF. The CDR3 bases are TGTGCCAGTATAGCGGGACGGGGGTACAATGAGCAGTTCTTC.